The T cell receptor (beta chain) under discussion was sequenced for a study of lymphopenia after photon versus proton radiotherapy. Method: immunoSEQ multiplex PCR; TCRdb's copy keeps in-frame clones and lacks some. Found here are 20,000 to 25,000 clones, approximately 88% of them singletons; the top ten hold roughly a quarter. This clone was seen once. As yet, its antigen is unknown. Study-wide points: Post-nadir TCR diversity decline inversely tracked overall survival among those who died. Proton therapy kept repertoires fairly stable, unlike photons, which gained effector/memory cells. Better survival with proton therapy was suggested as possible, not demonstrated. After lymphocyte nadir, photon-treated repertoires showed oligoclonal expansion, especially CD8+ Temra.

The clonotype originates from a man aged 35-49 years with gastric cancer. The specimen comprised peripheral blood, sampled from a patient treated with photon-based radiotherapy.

CDR3 bases: TGCGCCAGCAGCCCCCAGGGGGCTGGCACTGAAGCTTTCTTT. Translating it yields CASSPQGAGTEAFF. The rearrangement joins TRBV4-1 to TRBJ1-1; 8 bases align to TRBD1. Germline CDR1 reads MGHRA; CDR2 reads YSYEKL. The CDR3 is 14 residues long. The ends lost 4 bases at V and 4 bases at J; junction bases unmatched: 5.